The present T cell receptor beta chain was sequenced within a study of cytomegalovirus exposure and HLA in healthy donors. Study observations and caveats: Later analysis showed TCR association rates varying by HLA locus, highest for DRB1 and lowest for HLA-C. The study found most TCR sequences rare, yet found some public TCRs in many donors.

On this clone: The antigen remains unidentified. One end of the junction varies from germline; a read error may be responsible.

This CDR3 has 11 residues. CDR1 and CDR2 from the germline V gene are SGHAT and FQNNGV. Vbeta (60) and Jbeta (13) primers were used in the PCR. The table came from immunoSEQ multiplex PCR; TCRdb's copy has only in-frame clones and leaves some out. The table includes over 200,000 clones, about four fifths detected once. Donors showed nominal health when sampled, although they likely had unrecorded immune exposures. The receptor's source is a woman aged 40 to 50 in good health and CMV-seropositive. J is TRBJ2-3 and V is TRBV11-2, with 8 positions matching TRBD2. The sample consisted of PBMCs. CDR3 loop: CASSFGLAGTF. The CDR3 DNA sequence: TGTGCCAGCAGCTTCGGGCTAGCGGGTACTTTT. Full variable domain (remainder filled in from reference TRBV11-2 and TRBJ2-3): EAGVAQSPRYKIIEKRQSVAFWCNPISGHATLYWYQQILGQGPKLLIQFQNNGVVDDSQLPKDRFSAERLKGVDSTLKIQPAKLEDSAVYLCASSFGLAGTFGPGTRLTVL.